These 32 T cell receptor beta chains were sequenced from one sample in a study of blood T cells in healthy people across ages. Together with a sample-barcoded 5' primer, a J-beta primer mix was included in a second PCR lasting about 7 to 11 cycles. Each CDR3 protein is one row after TCRdb ran MiXCR on the 5' RACE reads. The sample has about 630,000 distinct CDR3 sequences, more than 20% seen once. Sequenced input: blood. These receptors were collected from a man aged 65-85 years in good health.

The chain employs TRBV7-9 and TRBJ1-5, with D hard to call. The CDR3 runs to 9 residues. Germline lookup yields CDR1 SEHNR and CDR2 FQNEAQ (reference sequence). CDR3 residues: CGLDQPQHF. CDR3 coding DNA: TGTGGTCTGGATCAGCCCCAGCATTTT.

The chain recombines TRBV5-1 with TRBJ2-5, with 8 bases lining up with TRBD2. CDR1 is SGHRS, CDR2 YFSETQ, per germline. Trimming cost V 3 bases and J 3 bases; bases outside gene matches: 13. This CDR3 is 17 amino acids long. CDR3 nucleotides: TGCGCCAGCAGCTCGGGGGGGAAGGACGGACTAAAAGAGACCCAGTACTTC. Encoded protein: CASSSGGKDGLKETQYF.

Only a few counts were recorded for this clonotype. The rearrangement joins TRBV11-2 to TRBJ2-5, with D tentatively TRBD2 (6 bases). V lost 0 bases, J lost 4 bases, and 15 bases lay in between. Germline lookup yields CDR1 SGHAT and CDR2 FQNNGV. There are 16 residues in the CDR3. The CDR3 DNA follows: TGTGCCAGCAGCTTAGATGGCGGGACCGTCCCAGAGACCCAGTACTTC. Amino acid sequence: CASSLDGGTVPETQYF.

This clonotype was seen a single time. This CDR3 is CASSIQRDNEQFF. CDR3 coding DNA: TGTGCCAGCAGTATACAGAGGGACAATGAGCAGTTCTTC. The chain links TRBV12-3 or TRBV12-4 to TRBJ2-1; weak D call: TRBD2 (5 bases). The germline V and J ends were trimmed by 5 bases and 5 bases, with 10 bases remaining between them. This CDR3 has 13 residues.

The chain links TRBV11-2 to TRBJ2-5; weak D call: TRBD2 (5 bases). This CDR3 spans 13 amino acids. V was clipped by 4 bases and J by 5 bases, with 11 bases between them. Germline V CDR1 and CDR2: SGHAT, FQNNGV. The CDR3 is CASSSGSSETQYF. The CDR3, as DNA: TGTGCCAGCAGCTCGGGATCATCGGAGACCCAGTACTTC.

This clonotype was observed many times. The chain is built from TRBV5-1 and TRBJ2-1; D perhaps matches TRBD2 (5 bases). Per the germline V gene, CDR1 is SGHRS and CDR2 is YFSETQ. There are 14 residues in the CDR3. V shed 7 bases and J shed 4 bases, with 15 bases lying between them. For the CDR3, the DNA is TGCGCCAGCGCGACGGGGTCTCGGTACAATGAGCAGTTCTTC. This gives the protein CASATGSRYNEQFF.

This clonotype was seen more than once but under ten times. The V and J genes are TRBV21-1 and TRBJ2-1; the D call of TRBD1 is as the table states it, not checked on the DNA. TRBV21-1 represents a pseudogene. This CDR3 spans 16 amino acids. CDR3 DNA: TGTGCCAGCAGCGCACCGGGACAGGGTCTCTACAATGAGCAGTTCTTC. This sequence encodes CASSAPGQGLYNEQFF.

The V call is TRBV14, the J call TRBJ1-2, with 7 nucleotides matching TRBD1. CDR1 is SGHDN and CDR2 is FVKESK in the germline V gene. The CDR3 contains 15 residues. V dropped 5 bases and J dropped 2; count of bases not matched to a gene: 8. CDR3 in amino acids: CASSYWTGENYGYTF. Written as DNA, the CDR3 is TGTGCCAGCAGCTACTGGACAGGAGAGAACTATGGCTACACCTTC.

This clonotype was counted at least ten times. The chain uses TRBV10-2 and TRBJ1-4; TRBD1 might be the D (6 bases). Germline assignment: CDR1 WSHSY and CDR2 SAAADI. The V end lost 7 bases, the J end lost 2 bases, and 20 bases lay between the germline ends. The CDR3 contains 17 residues. The CDR3 DNA follows: TGCGCCAGCAAAGGGTCGACAGGCTTGACGACTAATGAAAAACTGTTTTTT. It encodes CASKGSTGLTTNEKLFF.

This chain uses TRBV20-1 with TRBJ1-5; tentatively, D is TRBD1 (5 bases). The CDR3 is 17 residues long. The V gene lost 0 bases and the J gene lost 3 bases, with 18 bases spanning the gap. In germline, CDR1 is DFQATT, CDR2 SNEGSKA (reference sequence). CDR3 sequence: CSARDPGSGAHNQPQHF. The CDR3 DNA sequence: TGCAGTGCTAGAGATCCGGGTTCCGGGGCCCACAATCAGCCCCAGCATTTT.

Comments on this clonotype: Its ends do not fully match the called genes, so a read error is possible. The chain has TRBV6-2 or TRBV6-3 and TRBJ2-7; 8 bases fit TRBD2. The CDR3 extends over 15 amino acids. Germline CDR1 reads MNHEY; CDR2 reads SVGEGT. CDR3 in amino acids: CASSPGTSVSSEQYF. The CDR3 coding sequence is TGTGCCAGCAGCCCTGGGACTAGTGTCTCCTCCGAGCAGTACTTC.

The chain uses TRBV6-6 and TRBJ1-6, with D perhaps TRBD1 (5 bases). Trimming cost V 9 bases and J 8 bases, with 20 bases left between them. The CDR3 extends over 15 amino acids. The germline V gene encodes CDR1 MNHNY and CDR2 SVGAGI (reference sequence). The CDR3, as DNA: TGTGCCAGTTCTTCCCCGGGGACGGGAGATTCACCCCTCCACTTT. Protein sequence: CASSSPGTGDSPLHF.

This clonotype was seen more than once but under ten times. The chain joins TRBV15 to TRBJ2-1, with TRBD2 matching over 8 bases. V shed 8 bases and J 4 bases; nucleotides not matched to a gene: 7. Germline V gene lookup returns CDR1 LNHNV and CDR2 YYDKDF (reference sequence). This CDR3 has 14 amino acids. Written as DNA, the CDR3 is TGTGCCACCCGCCGTCGGGAGGGGTACAATGAGCAGTTCTTC. As protein: CATRRREGYNEQFF.

This clonotype was counted only a few times. V and J are TRBV7-2 and TRBJ2-7, with 7 nucleotides matching TRBD2. V lost 7 bases, J lost 4 bases, and 13 bases stayed unmatched. This CDR3 is built from 15 residues. Per the germline V gene, CDR1 is SGHTA and CDR2 is FQGNSA. The CDR3 here is CASNWTSRGSYEQYF. The CDR3 DNA is TGTGCCAGCAACTGGACTAGTCGGGGTTCTTACGAGCAGTACTTC.

The gene calls are TRBV3-1 and TRBJ2-5; 12 positions agree with TRBD2. The tail of the sequence fits TRBJ2-7 better, so the J call may be wrong. This CDR3 is built from 17 residues. Looked up from germline, CDR1 is LGHDT and CDR2 is YNNKEL (reference sequence). This chain's CDR3 is CASSQEWGTSGPYEQYF. The CDR3 DNA is TGTGCCAGCAGCCAAGAGTGGGGGACTAGCGGGCCCTACGAGCAGTACTTC.

This clonotype has only one observation. One junction end disagrees with the germline gene, perhaps due to a read error. The chain links TRBV7-9 to TRBJ1-1; D is ambiguous. This CDR3 is 16 amino acids long. The germline CDR1 and CDR2 sequences are SEHNR and FQNEAQ (reference sequence). The CDR3 reads CASSSPRFAPNTEVFF. CDR3 coding DNA: TGTGCCAGCAGCTCCCCCCGTTTCGCCCCGAACACTGAAGTTTTCTTT.

This chain uses TRBV12-3 or TRBV12-4 with TRBJ2-2; 9 positions match TRBD1. Losses at the gene ends were 10 bases for V and 0 bases for J; bases not matched to a gene: 3. The length of the CDR3 is 14 residues. In nucleotides, the CDR3 is TGTGCCATAAGGACAGGGGCGAACACCGGGGAGCTGTTTTTT. Translation: CAIRTGANTGELFF.

Points on this clonotype: A single base separates this from a much larger clone, so it may be a read error. The V and J genes are TRBV3-1 and TRBJ2-1; unclear D gene. This CDR3 is 12 amino acids long. V was shortened by 0 bases and J by 8 bases, with 5 bases between the two germline ends. Per the germline V gene, CDR1 is LGHDT and CDR2 is YNNKEL (reference sequence). This chain's CDR3 is CASSQDLDEQFF. The CDR3 coding sequence is TGTGCCAGCAGCCAAGATTTGGATGAGCAGTTCTTC.

This clonotype was detected ten times or more. This chain joins TRBV10-2 and TRBJ2-1; 14 bases are a match to TRBD2. This CDR3 region has 15 residues. V was pared by 6 bases and J by 3 bases, with 1 base of the junction left unmatched. Germline-derived CDR1 and CDR2 are WSHSY and SAAADI. The CDR3 here is CASRGTSGSYNEQFF. The DNA of the CDR3 is TGCGCCAGCAGAGGGACTAGCGGGAGCTACAATGAGCAGTTCTTC.

In this sample, this clonotype turned up a few times. The V gene is TRBV28, the J gene TRBJ1-5; D is perhaps TRBD1 (6 bases). The CDR3 has 16 residues. CDR1 is MDHEN, CDR2 SYDVKM, per germline. The ends were cut back, 3 bases at V and 0 bases at J, with 12 bases in the middle. The CDR3 reads CASSFAGAGSNQPQHF. The CDR3 DNA follows: TGTGCCAGCAGTTTCGCGGGGGCAGGTAGCAATCAGCCCCAGCATTTT.

V is TRBV12-3 or TRBV12-4 and J is TRBJ2-5; 7 positions match TRBD1. Germline trimming cut 5 bases from V and 0 bases from J; bases unmatched to any gene: 6. This CDR3 has 15 residues. The DNA for the CDR3 is TGTGCCAGCAGTCCCGTGACAGGGCACCAAGAGACCCAGTACTTC. Its protein product is CASSPVTGHQETQYF.

The J gene is TRBJ2-1, the V gene TRBV6-2 or TRBV6-3; 14 bases agree with TRBD2. Trimming cost V 0 bases and J 7 bases; bases outside gene matches: 5. The CDR3 runs to 17 residues. Germline loops: CDR1 MNHEY, CDR2 SVGEGT. As DNA, the CDR3 is TGTGCCAGCAGTTACTCGACTAGCGGGAGGGCCATGAATGAGCAGTTCTTC. It yields the protein CASSYSTSGRAMNEQFF.

The chain uses TRBV12-3 or TRBV12-4 and TRBJ1-1, with D hard to call. Trimming removed 8 bases from V and 11 bases from J, with 15 bases in between. The CDR3 spans 11 residues. The DNA of the CDR3 is TGTGCCAGCGGCAATCTAATGGAGGCTTTCTTT. It encodes CASGNLMEAFF.

CDR3: CSARDGQAPQETQYF. CDR3 bases: TGCAGTGCTAGAGATGGCCAGGCGCCTCAAGAGACCCAGTACTTC. The chain couples TRBV20-1 to TRBJ2-5; D gene uncertain. With 0 bases removed from V and 2 bases from J, the gap between germline ends came to 13 bases. The CDR3 spans 15 residues. CDR1 is DFQATT, CDR2 SNEGSKA, per germline (reference sequence).

The chain joins TRBV5-1 to TRBJ2-3; D remains unclear. Trimming removed 4 bases from V and 1 base from J, with 10 bases in between. Germline V lookup: CDR1 SGHRS, CDR2 YFSETQ. The length of the CDR3 is 14 residues. The CDR3 DNA is TGCGCCAGCAGCCCGGGCAGACGCACAGATACGCAGTATTTT. This gives the protein CASSPGRRTDTQYF.

This clonotype was detected a few times. The rearrangement links TRBV7-2 to TRBJ2-6, with D possibly being TRBD1 (5 bases). CDR1 is SGHTA, CDR2 FQGNSA, per germline. The CDR3 is 14 residues long. With 7 bases removed from V and 7 bases from J, the gap between germline ends came to 14 bases. The CDR3 DNA reads TGTGCCAGCAAAGACAGACTGCCTGCCAACGTCCTGACTTTC. Translated: CASKDRLPANVLTF.

The sample holds a few counts of this clonotype. The chain's CDR3 is CASSLGQGPMNTEAFF. In nucleotides, the CDR3 is TGTGCCAGCAGCTTAGGACAGGGGCCAATGAACACTGAAGCTTTCTTT. V gene TRBV7-9 combines with J gene TRBJ1-1, with 8 bases aligning to TRBD1. Trimming cost V 1 base and J 0 bases; bases outside gene matches: 4. The CDR3 extends over 16 amino acids. CDR1 is SEHNR and CDR2 is FQNEAQ in the germline V gene (reference sequence).

This rearrangement joins TRBV12-3 or TRBV12-4 to TRBJ2-4; D gene unclear. The CDR3 contains 15 residues. Between the trimmed V and J ends, which lost 3 bases and 5 bases, there was a span of 14 bases. This CDR3 is CASSLSSRTENIQYF. The CDR3 DNA sequence: TGTGCCAGCAGTTTGAGTTCCAGGACCGAAAACATTCAGTACTTC.

The J gene is TRBJ2-7, the V gene TRBV5-1; TRBD1 is a possible D gene (6 bases). This CDR3 has 15 residues. V lost 0 bases to trimming and J lost 2 bases, with 12 bases between them. Germline values: CDR1 SGHRS, CDR2 YFSETQ. This CDR3 is CASSLDRDNTYEQYF. CDR3 coding DNA: TGCGCCAGCAGCTTGGACAGGGACAATACCTACGAGCAGTACTTC.

This clonotype was observed a handful of times. The junction shows a germline mismatch at one end, possibly a read error. The chain carries TRBV6-5 and TRBJ2-5; D possibly corresponds to TRBD2 (6 bases). The CDR3 has 14 amino acids. CDR1 MNHEY and CDR2 SVGAGI come from the germline V gene. CDR3 loop: CASSYSMGGETQCF. Here the CDR3 DNA reads TGTGCCAGCAGTTACTCCATGGGGGGAGAGACCCAGTGCTTC.

Note on this clonotype: A junction boundary mismatches the germline segment, possibly from a read error. This chain uses TRBV2 with TRBJ2-7; 7 bases are shared with TRBD2. This CDR3 contains 15 residues. Germline CDR1 and CDR2: SNHLY and FYNNEI. CDR3 protein: CASNRGDPLSCEQYF. The CDR3 region has the DNA TGTGCCAGCAACCGGGGGGATCCCCTCTCCTGCGAGCAGTACTTC.

The chain carries TRBV5-6 and TRBJ2-2; 7 bases are shared with TRBD1. This CDR3 region has 18 residues. CDR1 SGHDT and CDR2 YYEEEE come from the germline V gene. The J segment lost 0 bases and the V segment lost 3 bases, leaving 11 bases of the junction unmatched. The CDR3 DNA follows: TGTGCCAGCAGCTATCCTACCGGACAGGCCGCGAACACCGGGGAGCTGTTTTTT. Protein product: CASSYPTGQAANTGELFF.